The source of this T cell receptor beta chain is a study of identical twins. Study-level findings and limits: Insertions were reduced in abundant cord blood beta clonotypes but not in memory repertoires. Within beta out-of-frame sequences, the excess sharing observed between twins was weaker. These conclusions were based on statistical analysis (cross-sectional, not following the same donors).

Template switching added a universal primer binding site, and final cDNA carried unique molecular identifiers. MiXCR was run by TCRdb on the 5' RACE reads, yielding one entry per CDR3 protein. The sample includes about 240,000 distinct CDR3 sequences, about 13% of them seen just once. About this clonotype: What it recognizes is unknown. A junction end diverges from the germline sequence, so it may reflect a read error.

The CDR3 runs to 13 residues. Germline V gene sequence: CDR1 MNHNS, CDR2 SASEGT. These data are also associated with another study on yellow fever vaccine responses in identical twins.

This chain uses TRBV6-1 with TRBJ2-1; TRBD2 might be the D (7 bases). The specimen was memory (CD45RO+) T cells sorted from blood. The sequence derives from a woman younger than 30 in good health. CDR3 loop: CASKRDTYNEQLF. The CDR3 region has the DNA TGTGCCAGCAAGCGGGACACCTACAATGAGCAGCTCTTC.